Reported below is one TCR beta chain. This record comes from a study of blood T cell repertoires in COVID-19. Study-wide context: Samples of COVID-19 (acute and convalescent) were obtained from the United States, Italy and Spain. PBMCs, B-cell-depleted T cells, or T cells were the source of the cDNA or gDNA that made up the material.

The CDR3 totals 15 residues. Trimming removed 6 bases from V and 3 bases from J; junction bases left unmatched: 5. The germline V gene encodes CDR1 MNHEY and CDR2 SMNVEV (reference sequence). In the source study's methods: Estimates of nucleated cell counts were drawn from the amplification of reference gene primers. Generated by immunoSEQ multiplex PCR, the TCRdb table keeps only in-frame clones and is missing some. Clone size and the V and J calls come from that table; the DNA yielded D and trimming. The table records 98,000 or so clones, approximately 91% of them present only once. The chain recombines TRBV27 with TRBJ1-5; 10 nucleotides match TRBD1. Material for sequencing was peripheral blood. This sequence was found in a human donor in a cohort sampled during active COVID-19. The CDR3 loop is CASSLGTGVNQPQHF. DNA for the CDR3: TGTGCCAGCAGCCTCGGGACAGGGGTCAATCAGCCCCAGCATTTT.